This T cell receptor beta chain was profiled in a study of T-cell reconstitution after alpha-beta-depleted transplantation in children. This clonotype was counted ten times or more. Its specificity is unknown. Using unique molecular identifiers, the investigators prepared the TCRbeta library. TCRdb called the PCR reads again in MiXCR, with one record for every CDR3 protein. The profile shows around 600,000 distinct CDR3 sequences, approximately 22% of them singletons. V gave up 4 bases and J gave up 6 bases, with 17 bases separating them. The CDR3 is made up of 15 amino acids. Germline CDR1 is SGHVS and CDR2 is FQNEAQ. General study findings and limits: Recipient T cells and thymic progenitors that survived gave rise to the high TCRbeta diversity observed at day 60 in some patients.

The V gene is TRBV7-8, the J gene TRBJ2-3; D might be TRBD2 (5 bases). The sample was PBMCs, mostly from graft donor cells, taken 360 days after TCRalphabeta/CD19-depleted stem cell transplant. This TCR came from a boy in the first two years of life who had a stem cell transplant for acute myeloid leukemia, so the T cells may come from the graft donor. The CDR3 sequence is CASSSGVVTADTQYF. CDR3 coding DNA: TGTGCCAGCAGCTCCGGGGTAGTGACGGCGGATACGCAGTATTTT. Variable domain in full (rest from reference TRBV7-8 and TRBJ2-3): GAGVSQSPRYKVAKRGQDVALRCDPISGHVSLFWYQQALGQGPEFLTYFQNEAQLDKSGLPSDRFFAERPEGSVSTLKIQRTQQEDSAVYLCASSSGVVTADTQYFGPGTRLTVL.